This T cell receptor beta chain originates from a study of cytomegalovirus exposure and HLA in healthy donors. Only a few counts were recorded for this clone. The antigen is not known. The PCR had 60 Vbeta and 13 Jbeta primers. Some clones are missing from TCRdb's copy, which holds only in-frame ones; the method was immunoSEQ multiplex PCR. The repertoire holds about 150,000 clones, with approximately 80% as singletons. Each donor's status was that of a healthy bone marrow donor. General observations from the study: The investigators catalogued some 150 TCR beta chains as cytomegalovirus-associated.

Germline trimming cut 6 bases from V and 2 bases from J; bases unmatched to any gene: 4. This CDR3 contains 14 residues. The germline V gene has CDR1 SNHLY and CDR2 FYNNEI. This receptor was obtained from a middle-aged man in good health and CMV-seronegative. The sequencing input was PBMCs. V usage is TRBV2 and J usage is TRBJ1-3; 7 positions agree with TRBD1. In DNA form, the CDR3 reads TGTGCCAGCAGGTACGGGACAGCTGGAAACACCATATATTTT. Amino acid sequence: CASRYGTAGNTIYF. Full variable domain (rest looked up from reference TRBV2 and TRBJ1-3): EPEVTQTPSHQVTQMGQEVILRCVPISNHLYFYWYRQILGQKVEFLVSFYNNEISEKSEIFDDQFSVERPDGSNFTLKIRSTKLEDSAMYFCASRYGTAGNTIYFGEGSWLTVV.